Here is one T cell receptor (beta chain) with its context. This record belongs to a study of blood T cell repertoires in COVID-19. Study at large: From the United States, Italy and Spain came samples of acute and convalescent COVID-19. PBMCs, B-cell-depleted T cells, or T cells provided the cDNA or gDNA that made up the material.

In the study's own analysis: Quantification of nucleated cells was approximated via reference gene primer amplification. Clones were sequenced by immunoSEQ multiplex PCR, and TCRdb holds only the in-frame ones, with some missing. The DNA gave D and trimming, while V, J and clone size come from that table. The table lists about 250,000 clones, approximately 88% of them singletons. While infection was still active, Seattle patients were enrolled and then followed longitudinally. Specimen: peripheral blood. The receptor's source is a woman aged 25 to 39 with COVID-19, enrolled during active disease.

The CDR3 nucleotides are TGTGCCAGCTCACCCAGCGAGGGAAACTATGGCTACACCTTC. This codes for CASSPSEGNYGYTF. The rearrangement links TRBV18 to TRBJ1-2; the D is unclear. Germline loops: CDR1 KGHSH, CDR2 LQKENI. CDR3 size: 14 residues. V was clipped by 3 bases and J by 2 bases, with 10 bases between them.